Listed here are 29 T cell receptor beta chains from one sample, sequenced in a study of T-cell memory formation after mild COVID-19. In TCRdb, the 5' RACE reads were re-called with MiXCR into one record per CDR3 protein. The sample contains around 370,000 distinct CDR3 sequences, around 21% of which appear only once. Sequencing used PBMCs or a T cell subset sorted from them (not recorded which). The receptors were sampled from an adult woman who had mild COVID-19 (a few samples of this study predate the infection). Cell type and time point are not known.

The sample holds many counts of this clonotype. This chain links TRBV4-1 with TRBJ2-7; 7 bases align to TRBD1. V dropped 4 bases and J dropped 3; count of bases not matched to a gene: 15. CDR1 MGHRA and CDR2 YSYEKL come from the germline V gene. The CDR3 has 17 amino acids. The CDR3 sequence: CASSLDETGTAYYEQYF. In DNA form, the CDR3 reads TGCGCCAGCAGCCTTGACGAGACCGGGACAGCTTACTACGAGCAGTACTTC.

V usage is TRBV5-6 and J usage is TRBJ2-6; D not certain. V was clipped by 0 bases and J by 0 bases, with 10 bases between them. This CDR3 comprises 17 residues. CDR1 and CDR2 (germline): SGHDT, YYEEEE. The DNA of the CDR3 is TGTGCCAGCAGCTTGGACGGCCTCACCTCTGGGGCCAACGTCCTGACTTTC. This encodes CASSLDGLTSGANVLTF.

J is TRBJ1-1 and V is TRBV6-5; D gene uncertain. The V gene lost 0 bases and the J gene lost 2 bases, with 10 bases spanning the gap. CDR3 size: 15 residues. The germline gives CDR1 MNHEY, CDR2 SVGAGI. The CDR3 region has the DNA TGTGCCAGCAGTTACTCTTGGCAATTTAACACTGAAGCTTTCTTT. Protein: CASSYSWQFNTEAFF.

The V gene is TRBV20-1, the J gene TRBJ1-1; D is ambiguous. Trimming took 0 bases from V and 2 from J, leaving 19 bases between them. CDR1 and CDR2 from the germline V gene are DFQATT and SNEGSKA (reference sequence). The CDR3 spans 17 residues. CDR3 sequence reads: CSARDSRAGEGNTEAFF. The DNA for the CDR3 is TGCAGTGCTAGAGATAGTCGGGCAGGCGAAGGTAACACTGAAGCTTTCTTT.

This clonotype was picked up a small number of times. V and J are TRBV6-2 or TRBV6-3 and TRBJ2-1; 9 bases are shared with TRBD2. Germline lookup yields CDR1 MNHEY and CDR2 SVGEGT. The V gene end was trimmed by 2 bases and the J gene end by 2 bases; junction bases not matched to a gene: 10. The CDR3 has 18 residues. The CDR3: CASSYPRLADIPYNEQFF. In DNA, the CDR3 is TGTGCCAGCAGTTACCCCAGACTAGCGGACATTCCCTACAATGAGCAGTTCTTC.

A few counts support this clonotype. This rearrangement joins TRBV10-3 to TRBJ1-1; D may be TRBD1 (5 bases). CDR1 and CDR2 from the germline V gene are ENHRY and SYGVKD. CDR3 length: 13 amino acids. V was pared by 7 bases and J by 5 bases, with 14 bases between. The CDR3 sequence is CAINAVGGTEAFF. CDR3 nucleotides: TGTGCCATCAATGCAGTGGGGGGTACTGAAGCTTTCTTT.

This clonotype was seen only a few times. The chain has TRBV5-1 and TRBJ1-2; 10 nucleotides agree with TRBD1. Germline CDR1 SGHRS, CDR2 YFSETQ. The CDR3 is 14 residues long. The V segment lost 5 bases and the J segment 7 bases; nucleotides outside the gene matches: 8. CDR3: CASRLDRGSPGYTF. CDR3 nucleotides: TGCGCCAGCAGGCTGGACAGGGGGTCCCCTGGCTACACCTTC.

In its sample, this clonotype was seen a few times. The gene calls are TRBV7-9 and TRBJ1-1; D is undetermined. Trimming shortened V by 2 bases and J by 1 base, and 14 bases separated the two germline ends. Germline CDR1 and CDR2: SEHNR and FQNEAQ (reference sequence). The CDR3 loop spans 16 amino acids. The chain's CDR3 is CASSLFSGLQNTEAFF. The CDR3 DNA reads TGTGCCAGCAGCTTATTCTCGGGTTTACAGAACACTGAAGCTTTCTTT.

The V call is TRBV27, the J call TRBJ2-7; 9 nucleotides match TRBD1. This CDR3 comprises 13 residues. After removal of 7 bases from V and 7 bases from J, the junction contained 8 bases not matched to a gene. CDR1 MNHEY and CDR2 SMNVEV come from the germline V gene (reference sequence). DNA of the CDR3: TGTGCCAGCACCTGGACAGGGGCGGGTGAGCAGTACTTC. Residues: CASTWTGAGEQYF.

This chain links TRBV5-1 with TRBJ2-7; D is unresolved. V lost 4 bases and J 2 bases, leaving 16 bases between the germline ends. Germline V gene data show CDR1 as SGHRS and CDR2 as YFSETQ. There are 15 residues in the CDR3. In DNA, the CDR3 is TGCGCCAGCAGCCAACGGCAAGTTTTAACCTACGAGCAGTACTTC. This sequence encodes CASSQRQVLTYEQYF.

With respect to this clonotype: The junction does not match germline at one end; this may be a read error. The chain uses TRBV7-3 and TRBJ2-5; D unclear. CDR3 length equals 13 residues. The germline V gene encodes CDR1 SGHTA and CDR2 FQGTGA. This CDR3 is CASSVTTEETQYF. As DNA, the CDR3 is TGTGCCAGCAGCGTAACGACTGAAGAGACCCAGTACTTC.

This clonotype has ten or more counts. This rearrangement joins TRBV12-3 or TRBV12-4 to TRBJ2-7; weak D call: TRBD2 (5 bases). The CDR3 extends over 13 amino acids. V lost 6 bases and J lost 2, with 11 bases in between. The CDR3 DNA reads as TGTGCCAGCAGCTTTGGGGAGACCTACGAGCAGTACTTC. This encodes CASSFGETYEQYF.

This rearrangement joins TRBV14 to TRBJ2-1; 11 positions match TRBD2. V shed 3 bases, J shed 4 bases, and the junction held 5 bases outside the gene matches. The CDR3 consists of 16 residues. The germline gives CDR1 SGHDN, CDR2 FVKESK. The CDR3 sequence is CASSQETSGNYNEQFF. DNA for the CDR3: TGTGCCAGCAGCCAGGAGACTAGCGGGAATTACAATGAGCAGTTCTTC.

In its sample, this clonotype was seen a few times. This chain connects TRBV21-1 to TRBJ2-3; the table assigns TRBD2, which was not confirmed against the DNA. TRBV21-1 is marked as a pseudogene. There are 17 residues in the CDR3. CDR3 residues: CASSSRIGTSSPDTQYF. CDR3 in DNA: TGTGCCAGCAGCAGCCGGATAGGGACTAGTTCCCCTGATACGCAGTATTTT.

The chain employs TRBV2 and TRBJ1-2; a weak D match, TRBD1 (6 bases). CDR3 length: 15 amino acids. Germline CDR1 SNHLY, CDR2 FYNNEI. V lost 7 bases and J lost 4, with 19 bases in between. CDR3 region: CASNPRGQISYGYTF. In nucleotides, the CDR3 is TGTGCCAGCAATCCACGAGGACAGATAAGCTATGGCTACACCTTC.

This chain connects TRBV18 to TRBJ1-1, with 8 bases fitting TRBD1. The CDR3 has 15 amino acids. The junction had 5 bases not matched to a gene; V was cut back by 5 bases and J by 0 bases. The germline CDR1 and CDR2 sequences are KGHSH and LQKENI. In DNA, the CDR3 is TGTGCCAGCTCAACGGGACAGGCCTTGAACACTGAAGCTTTCTTT. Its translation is CASSTGQALNTEAFF.

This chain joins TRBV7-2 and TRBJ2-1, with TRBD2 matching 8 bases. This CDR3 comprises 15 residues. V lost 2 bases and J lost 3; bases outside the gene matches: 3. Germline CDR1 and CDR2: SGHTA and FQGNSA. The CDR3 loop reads CASSLQAGDYNEQFF. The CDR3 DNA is TGTGCCAGCAGCTTACAAGCGGGGGACTACAATGAGCAGTTCTTC.

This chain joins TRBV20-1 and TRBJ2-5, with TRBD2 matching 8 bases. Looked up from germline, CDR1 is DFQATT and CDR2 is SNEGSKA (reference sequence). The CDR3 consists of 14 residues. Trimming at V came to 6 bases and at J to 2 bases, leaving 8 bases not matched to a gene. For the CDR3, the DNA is TGCAGTGCCACGGGAGGGCAGTCTCAAGAGACCCAGTACTTC. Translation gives CSATGGQSQETQYF.

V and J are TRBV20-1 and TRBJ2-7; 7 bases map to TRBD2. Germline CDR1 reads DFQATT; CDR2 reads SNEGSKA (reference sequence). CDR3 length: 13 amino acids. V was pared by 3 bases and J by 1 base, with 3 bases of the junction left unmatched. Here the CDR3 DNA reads TGCAGTGCTAGGCCTAGCGGATCCTACGAGCAGTACTTC. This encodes CSARPSGSYEQYF.

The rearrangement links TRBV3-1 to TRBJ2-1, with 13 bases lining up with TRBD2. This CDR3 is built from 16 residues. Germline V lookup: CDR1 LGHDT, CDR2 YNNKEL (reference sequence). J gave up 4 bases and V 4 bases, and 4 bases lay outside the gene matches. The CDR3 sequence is CASSRLAGGGYNEQFF. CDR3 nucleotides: TGTGCCAGCAGCCGACTAGCGGGGGGCGGGTACAATGAGCAGTTCTTC.

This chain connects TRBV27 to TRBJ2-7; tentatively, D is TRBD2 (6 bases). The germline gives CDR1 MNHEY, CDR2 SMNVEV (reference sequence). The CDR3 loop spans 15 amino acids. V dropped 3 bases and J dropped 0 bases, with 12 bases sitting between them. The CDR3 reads CASSFRAGTSYEQYF. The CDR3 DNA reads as TGTGCCAGCAGTTTTAGGGCGGGAACCTCCTACGAGCAGTACTTC.

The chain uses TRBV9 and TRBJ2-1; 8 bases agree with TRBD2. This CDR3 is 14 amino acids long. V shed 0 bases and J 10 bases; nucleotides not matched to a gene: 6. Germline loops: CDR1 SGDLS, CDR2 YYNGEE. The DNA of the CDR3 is TGTGCCAGCAGCGTAGGAGCGGGAGTGAGAGAGCAGTTCTTC. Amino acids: CASSVGAGVREQFF.

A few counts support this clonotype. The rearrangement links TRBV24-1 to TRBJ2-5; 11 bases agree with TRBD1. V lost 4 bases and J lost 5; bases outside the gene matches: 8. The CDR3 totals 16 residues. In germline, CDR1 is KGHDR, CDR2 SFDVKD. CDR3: CATSDNGQGAGETQYF. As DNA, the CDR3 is TGTGCCACCAGTGACAACGGACAGGGGGCAGGTGAGACCCAGTACTTC.

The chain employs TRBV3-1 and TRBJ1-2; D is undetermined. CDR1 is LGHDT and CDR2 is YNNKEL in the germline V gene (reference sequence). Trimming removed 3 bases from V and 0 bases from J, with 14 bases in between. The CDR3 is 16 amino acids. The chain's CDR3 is CASSHYWAATNYGYTF. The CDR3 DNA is TGTGCCAGCAGCCATTATTGGGCAGCGACTAACTATGGCTACACCTTC.

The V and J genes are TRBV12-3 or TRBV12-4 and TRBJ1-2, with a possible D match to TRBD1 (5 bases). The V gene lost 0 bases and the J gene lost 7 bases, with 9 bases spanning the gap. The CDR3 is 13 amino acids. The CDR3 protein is CASSLAEQGGYTF. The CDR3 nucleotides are TGTGCCAGCAGTTTAGCGGAGCAGGGTGGCTACACCTTC.

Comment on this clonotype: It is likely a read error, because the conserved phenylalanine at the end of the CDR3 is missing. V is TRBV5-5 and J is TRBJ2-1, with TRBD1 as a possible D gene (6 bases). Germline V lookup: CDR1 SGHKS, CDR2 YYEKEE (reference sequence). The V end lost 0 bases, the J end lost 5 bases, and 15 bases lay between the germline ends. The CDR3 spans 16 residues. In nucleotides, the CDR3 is TGTGCCAGCAGCTTGGGCCAGGGGATCATGGACAATGAGCAGTTCTTA. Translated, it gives CASSLGQGIMDNEQFL.

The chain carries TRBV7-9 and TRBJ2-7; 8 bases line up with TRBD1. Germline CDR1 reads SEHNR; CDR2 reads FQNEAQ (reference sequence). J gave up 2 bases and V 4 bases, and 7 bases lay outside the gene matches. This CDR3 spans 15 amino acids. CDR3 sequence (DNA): TGTGCCAGCAGCTCCACAGGGGGGAGACCCTACGAGCAGTACTTC. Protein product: CASSSTGGRPYEQYF.

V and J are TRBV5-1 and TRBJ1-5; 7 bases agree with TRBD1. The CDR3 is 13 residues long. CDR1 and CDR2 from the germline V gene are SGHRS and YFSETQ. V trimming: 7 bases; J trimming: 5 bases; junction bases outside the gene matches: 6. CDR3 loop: CASPGQRDQPQHF. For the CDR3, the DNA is TGCGCCAGCCCGGGACAGAGAGATCAGCCCCAGCATTTT.

CDR3 sequence: CASQSGTNTGELFF. The DNA for the CDR3 is TGTGCCAGTCAGAGCGGGACGAACACCGGGGAGCTGTTTTTT. The chain carries TRBV11-3 and TRBJ2-2; TRBD2 aligns across 7 bases. CDR1 is SGHNT and CDR2 is YENEEA in the germline V gene. This CDR3 comprises 14 residues. J was trimmed by 0 bases and V by 9 bases; bases with no gene match: 4.